Each of the 29 T cell receptor beta chains below was sequenced from the same sample in a study of identical twins. TCRdb reprocessed the 5' RACE reads via MiXCR and lists one record per CDR3 protein. The sample has roughly 1.6 million distinct CDR3 sequences; 25% to 35% are singletons. The specimen was cord blood. The receptors were sampled from a newborn girl in good health.

The chain links TRBV18 to TRBJ1-6; TRBD1 matches at 7 bases. The CDR3 covers 15 residues. After removal of 6 bases from V and 4 bases from J, the junction contained 6 bases not matched to a gene. Germline V lookup: CDR1 KGHSH, CDR2 LQKENI. The CDR3 sequence: CASSPGQDYNSPLHF. The DNA for the CDR3 is TGTGCCAGCTCCCCCGGACAGGATTATAATTCACCCCTCCACTTT. The full variable domain, its missing parts supplied by reference TRBV18 and TRBJ1-6, is NAGVMQNPRHLVRRRGQEARLRCSPMKGHSHVYWYRQLPEEGLKFMVYLQKENIIDESGMPKERFSAEFPKEGPSILRIQQVVRGDSAAYFCASSPGQDYNSPLHFGNGTRLTVT.

The genes are TRBV15 and TRBJ2-7, with TRBD1 as a possible D gene (5 bases). In germline, CDR1 is LNHNV, CDR2 YYDKDF (reference sequence). The V and J ends lost 6 bases and 3 bases respectively, with 15 bases between them. The CDR3 is 14 amino acids. In DNA form, the CDR3 reads TGTGCCACCAGGGACAAATCAAGTGGCTACGAGCAGTACTTC. Translated: CATRDKSSGYEQYF.

The chain employs TRBV19 and TRBJ2-7; 8 nucleotides align to TRBD2. V lost 5 bases and J lost 0; bases outside the gene matches: 6. This CDR3 is 15 amino acids long. Germline lookup yields CDR1 LNHDA and CDR2 SQIVND (reference sequence). The CDR3 sequence is CASSSLADSSYEQYF. CDR3 nucleotide sequence: TGTGCCAGTAGTTCACTAGCGGATAGCTCCTACGAGCAGTACTTC.

This clonotype has only a few counts. V and J are TRBV20-1 and TRBJ2-7, with D maybe TRBD1 (6 bases). In germline, CDR1 is DFQATT, CDR2 SNEGSKA (reference sequence). With 6 bases removed from V and 2 bases from J, the gap between germline ends came to 17 bases. The CDR3 contains 14 residues. This CDR3 is CSAPATGMPYEQYF. The CDR3 DNA sequence: TGCAGTGCCCCTGCCACAGGGATGCCCTACGAGCAGTACTTC.

The rearrangement uses TRBV20-1 and TRBJ1-2; 7 bases match TRBD1. Germline-derived CDR1 and CDR2 are DFQATT and SNEGSKA (reference sequence). The CDR3 runs 13 residues. The V gene end was trimmed by 5 bases and the J gene end by 4 bases; junction bases not matched to a gene: 7. CDR3 loop: CSAQGGWGYGYTF. The DNA for the CDR3 is TGCAGTGCTCAGGGGGGTTGGGGCTATGGCTACACCTTC.

This clonotype was detected a few times. The chain links TRBV12-3 or TRBV12-4 to TRBJ2-5; the D call may be TRBD1 or TRBD2 (5 bases each). This CDR3 has 13 residues. Trimming shortened V by 8 bases and J by 1 base, and 11 bases separated the two germline ends. CDR3 in DNA: TGTGCCAGCGGACGGGACCTCCAAGAGACCCAGTACTTC. Protein product: CASGRDLQETQYF.

The rearrangement uses TRBV25-1 and TRBJ2-5; TRBD2 is a possible D gene (6 bases). There are 15 residues in the CDR3. V lost 5 bases to trimming and J lost 2 bases, with 15 bases between them. CDR1 is MGHDK and CDR2 is SYGVNS in the germline V gene. In nucleotides, the CDR3 is TGTGCCAGCAGTCGCGGGGCGAGAGGTCAAGAGACCCAGTACTTC. It specifies CASSRGARGQETQYF.

This clonotype has more than one count but fewer than ten. The J gene is TRBJ2-1, the V gene TRBV28, with D tentatively TRBD1 (6 bases). The ends were cut back, 5 bases at V and 15 bases at J, with 23 bases in the middle. Germline V CDR1 and CDR2: MDHEN, SYDVKM. The CDR3 length is 14 residues. The CDR3, as DNA: TGTGCCAGCAGTGGACCGAACAGGGTCCCTGGTTCGTTCTTC. The encoded protein is CASSGPNRVPGSFF. The full variable domain, completed using reference TRBV28 and TRBJ2-1, is DVKVTQSSRYLVKRTGEKVFLECVQDMDHENMFWYRQDPGLGLRLIYFSYDVKMKEKGDIPEGYSVSREKKERFSLILESASTNQTSMYLCASSGPNRVPGSFFGPGTRLTVL.

The rearrangement uses TRBV14 and TRBJ1-1; the D gene is possibly TRBD1 (5 bases). The CDR3 spans 15 residues. Trimming pared 3 bases from V and 6 bases from J, leaving 17 bases between. Germline V gene data show CDR1 as SGHDN and CDR2 as FVKESK. CDR3 amino acids: CASSHLGAGFSEAFF. The CDR3 bases are TGTGCCAGCAGCCACTTGGGTGCAGGGTTCTCTGAAGCTTTCTTT.

This clonotype has only a few counts. V is TRBV4-2 and J is TRBJ1-4, with D possibly matching TRBD1 (5 bases). Per the germline V gene, CDR1 is LGHNA and CDR2 is YNFKEQ. V was clipped by 1 base and J by 4 bases, with 13 bases between them. There are 16 residues in the CDR3. The CDR3 nucleotides read TGTGCCAGCAGCCAAGCGTACAGGCTCGATAATGAAAAACTGTTTTTT. Translating gives CASSQAYRLDNEKLFF.

The chain uses TRBV11-2 and TRBJ2-1; D possibly corresponds to TRBD2 (5 bases). The J call may be faulty, since TRBJ2-7 better matches the DNA end. CDR1 and CDR2 from the germline V gene are SGHAT and FQNNGV. The CDR3 runs to 17 residues. The CDR3 coding sequence is TGTGCCAGCAGCCCGCGGGCTCGGAGTTGGGCTTACAATGAGCAGTACTTC. This codes for CASSPRARSWAYNEQYF.

CDR3 loop: CSASEDRVFYQPQHF. CDR3 nucleotides: TGCAGTGCTAGTGAGGACAGGGTTTTCTATCAGCCCCAGCATTTT. The chain uses TRBV20-1 and TRBJ1-5, with 8 bases aligning to TRBD1. V was pared by 3 bases and J by 5 bases, with 9 bases of the junction left unmatched. The CDR3 covers 15 residues. Germline loops: CDR1 DFQATT, CDR2 SNEGSKA (reference sequence).

The chain employs TRBV6-5 and TRBJ1-1; TRBD1 agrees at 11 bases. Germline CDR1 reads MNHEY; CDR2 reads SVGAGI. The V segment lost 1 base and the J segment 4 bases; nucleotides outside the gene matches: 2. This CDR3 is 15 amino acids long. The CDR3, as DNA: TGTGCCAGCAGTTACTTGGGGACAGGGGGCACTGAAGCTTTCTTT. Its translation: CASSYLGTGGTEAFF.

The chain recombines TRBV6-2 or TRBV6-3 with TRBJ2-5, with D uncertain. Trimming stripped 2 bases from V and 11 bases from J, with 15 bases between. The germline V gene encodes CDR1 MNHEY and CDR2 SVGEGT. This CDR3 has 13 amino acids. CDR3 coding DNA: TGTGCCAGCAGTTACGCCAGATACAATGAGCAGTACTTC. It yields the protein CASSYARYNEQYF.

This clonotype was picked up a small number of times. V gene TRBV6-5 combines with J gene TRBJ2-3, with D unresolved. Germline V gene sequence: CDR1 MNHEY, CDR2 SVGAGI. This CDR3 spans 13 amino acids. Trimming pared 0 bases from V and 6 bases from J, leaving 7 bases between. CDR3 sequence (DNA): TGTGCCAGCAGTTACTCGATATCCGATACGCAGTATTTT. Amino acid sequence: CASSYSISDTQYF.

CDR3 nucleotide sequence: TGTGCCATCAGGTCGGGGGGCCGGAGCTCCTATAATTCACCCCTCCACTTT. Translated: CAIRSGGRSSYNSPLHF. This chain joins TRBV10-3 and TRBJ1-6, with D perhaps matching TRBD1 (6 bases). V lost 6 bases, J lost 0 bases, and 15 bases lay in between. Germline V lookup: CDR1 ENHRY, CDR2 SYGVKD. The CDR3 loop spans 17 amino acids.

This chain links TRBV2 with TRBJ2-4, with 9 bases identical to TRBD2. Matching the DNA end better, TRBJ2-7 makes the J call doubtful. The length of the CDR3 is 15 residues. Per the germline V gene, CDR1 is SNHLY and CDR2 is FYNNEI. In nucleotides, the CDR3 is TGTGCCAGCAGGGCCGAGGCGGGGGGGGGCTACGAGCAGTACTTC. This sequence encodes CASRAEAGGGYEQYF.

Of note for this clonotype: A read error may be the cause here, since a much bigger clone is one base away. This sequence joins TRBV20-1 and TRBJ1-2; D gene ambiguous. The CDR3 extends over 13 amino acids. Germline loops: CDR1 DFQATT, CDR2 SNEGSKA (reference sequence). Here the CDR3 reads CSASSGGYYGHTF. In DNA form, the CDR3 reads TGCAGTGCTAGTAGCGGCGGCTACTATGGCCACACCTTC.

The sample holds many counts of this clonotype. The V and J genes are TRBV29-1 and TRBJ2-7; 8 nucleotides align to TRBD1. CDR3 length: 11 amino acids. The germline CDR1 and CDR2 sequences are SQVTM and ANQGSEA. Losses at the gene ends were 6 bases for V and 4 bases for J; bases not matched to a gene: 2. CDR3 residues: CSVRTGYEQYF. The CDR3 nucleotides are TGCAGCGTCCGGACAGGGTACGAGCAGTACTTC.

Note on this clonotype: An end of the junction does not agree with germline; a read error may underlie this. This chain joins TRBV3-1 and TRBJ2-7; D is unresolved. This CDR3 spans 12 amino acids. Germline V lookup: CDR1 LGHDT, CDR2 YNNKEL (reference sequence). The CDR3 reads CASSLGHYERYF. CDR3 bases: TGTGCCAGCAGCTTAGGCCACTACGAGCGGTACTTC.

The rearrangement uses TRBV9 and TRBJ2-7; D is ambiguous. The CDR3 is 14 amino acids. Looked up from germline, CDR1 is SGDLS and CDR2 is YYNGEE. Trimming pared 0 bases from V and 2 bases from J, leaving 9 bases between. In DNA, the CDR3 is TGTGCCAGCAGCGTAGCTCAAGTCCCCTACGAGCAGTACTTC. Translated, it gives CASSVAQVPYEQYF.

This clonotype was counted only a few times. The chain uses TRBV4-2 and TRBJ2-7, with 8 positions matching TRBD2. The CDR3 contains 15 residues. The germline V gene has CDR1 LGHNA and CDR2 YNFKEQ. J was trimmed by 3 bases and V by 0 bases; bases with no gene match: 4. The CDR3 coding sequence is TGTGCCAGCAGCCAAGATCATGCGGGGGGCTACGAGCAGTACTTC. It specifies CASSQDHAGGYEQYF.

The rearrangement links TRBV27 to TRBJ2-7; D uncertain. The germline V and J ends were trimmed by 4 bases and 2 bases, with 21 bases remaining between them. The CDR3 extends over 17 amino acids. The germline V gene encodes CDR1 MNHEY and CDR2 SMNVEV (reference sequence). CDR3 residues: CASSYHSAMWLTYEQYF. CDR3 bases: TGTGCCAGCAGTTACCACTCCGCGATGTGGCTAACCTACGAGCAGTACTTC.

Notes on this clonotype: One junction end disagrees with the germline gene, perhaps due to a read error. The J gene is TRBJ2-1, the V gene TRBV20-1; TRBD2 matches at 11 bases. The length of the CDR3 is 16 residues. Germline loops: CDR1 DFQATT, CDR2 SNEGSKA (reference sequence). As DNA, the CDR3 is TGCAGTGCTAGAGATAGGCTAGCGGGAGGATACAATGGGCAGTTCTTC. Its translation is CSARDRLAGGYNGQFF.

The rearrangement uses TRBV6-6 and TRBJ1-2; D is ambiguous. From germline, CDR1 is MNHNY and CDR2 SVGAGI (reference sequence). The CDR3 spans 12 residues. V was pared by 8 bases and J by 5 bases, with 12 bases between. CDR3 amino acids: CASGSGPYGYTF. CDR3 DNA: TGTGCCAGCGGTAGCGGACCGTATGGCTACACCTTC.

The rearrangement links TRBV20-1 to TRBJ1-4; 7 positions agree with TRBD1. V trimming: 0 bases; J trimming: 0 bases; junction bases outside the gene matches: 4. Germline-derived CDR1 and CDR2 are DFQATT and SNEGSKA (reference sequence). The CDR3 runs to 16 residues. The CDR3 loop is CSARDGTEATNEKLFF. The DNA for the CDR3 is TGCAGTGCTAGAGATGGGACAGAAGCAACTAATGAAAAACTGTTTTTT.

Turning to this clonotype: A clone one base away is much larger, so this may be a read error. This sequence joins TRBV3-1 and TRBJ2-7; possibly TRBD2 for D (5 bases). Germline assignment: CDR1 LGHDT and CDR2 YNNKEL (reference sequence). With 2 bases removed from V and 7 bases from J, the gap between germline ends came to 18 bases. CDR3 length: 15 amino acids. CDR3 sequence (DNA): TGTGCCAGCAGCCAATTCGCGGGCCCCTACAATGAGCAGTACTTC. Its protein is CASSQFAGPYNEQYF.

There are a few counts of this clonotype. This may be a read error: a much more frequent sequence differs by one nucleotide. This chain joins TRBV19 and TRBJ2-3, with TRBD2 identical over 14 bases. The V gene's germline CDR1 is LNHDA and CDR2 SQIVND (reference sequence). CDR3 length: 15 amino acids. The junction had 3 bases not matched to a gene; V was cut back by 9 bases and J by 1 base. The CDR3 nucleotides read TGTGCCAGCAAGGGACTAGCGGGGGGCACAGATACGCAGTATTTT. Residues: CASKGLAGGTDTQYF. Full variable domain (outside the CDR3, taken from reference TRBV19 and TRBJ2-3): DGGITQSPKYLFRKEGQNVTLSCEQNLNHDAMYWYRQDPGQGLRLIYYSQIVNDFQKGDIAEGYSVSREKKESFPLTVTSAQKNPTAFYLCASKGLAGGTDTQYFGPGTRLTVL.

The rearrangement uses TRBV27 and TRBJ1-6, with 7 bases aligning to TRBD1. The ends lost 5 bases at V and 10 bases at J; junction bases unmatched: 8. The length of the CDR3 is 14 residues. Germline CDR1 and CDR2: MNHEY and SMNVEV (reference sequence). DNA of the CDR3: TGTGCCAGCAGTCCTCGACAGGGTTTGTCACCCCTCCACTTT. Amino acid sequence: CASSPRQGLSPLHF.